Below are 22 T cell receptor beta chains sequenced from a single sample in a study of T cell responses to AZD1222 COVID-19 vaccine (dated by TCRdb to the early 2020s). The library was made by the immunoSEQ multiplex PCR assay. TCRdb's version of the immuneACCESS table is confined to in-frame rearrangements and falls short of the full clone set. An unresolved V gene accounts for under half of the shortfall where checked; the remainder is of unknown origin. For this sample there are approximately 74,000 clones; roughly 87% appear just once. The ten biggest clones cover 1% to 1.5% of the sample. Sample time point, as interpreted from the label and publication: about 28 days (+/-7) after the second vaccine dose. This sample comprised peripheral blood, obtained 28 days after the second AZD1222 dose. The receptors were gathered from an adult who received the AZD1222 COVID-19 vaccine.

The gene calls are TRBV11-3 and TRBJ2-3; the D is unclear. From germline, CDR1 is SGHNT and CDR2 YENEEA. The CDR3 totals 13 residues. The V gene lost 0 bases and the J gene lost 3 bases, with 4 bases spanning the gap. The CDR3 DNA reads as TGTGCCAGCAGCTTAGAGGGAACAGATACGCAGTATTTT. It encodes CASSLEGTDTQYF.

The gene calls are TRBV6-6 and TRBJ2-7; TRBD2 agrees at 7 bases. Germline V gene data show CDR1 as MNHNY and CDR2 as SVGAGI (reference sequence). V gave up 2 bases and J gave up 0 bases; unmatched junction bases: 4. CDR3 length: 15 residues. The chain's CDR3 is CASSYGSGVSYEQYF. The DNA of the CDR3 is TGTGCCAGCAGTTACGGAAGCGGGGTCTCCTACGAGCAGTACTTC.

There are a few counts of this clone. The V gene is TRBV5-5, the J gene TRBJ2-2, with D uncertain. The germline V and J ends were trimmed by 4 bases and 6 bases, with 10 bases remaining between them. CDR3 size: 13 residues. Germline V gene data show CDR1 as SGHKS and CDR2 as YYEKEE (reference sequence). CDR3 region: CASSGGSAGELFF. In nucleotides, the CDR3 is TGTGCCAGCAGCGGTGGCTCCGCCGGGGAGCTGTTTTTT.

The chain has TRBV10-3 and TRBJ2-3; 7 bases align to TRBD1. The germline V gene encodes CDR1 ENHRY and CDR2 SYGVKD. J was trimmed by 0 bases and V by 6 bases; bases with no gene match: 3. CDR3 length equals 14 residues. The CDR3 DNA sequence: TGTGCCATCAGGAGGGGGCTTAGCACAGATACGCAGTATTTT. It translates to CAIRRGLSTDTQYF.

The rearrangement uses TRBV28 and TRBJ2-3, with D perhaps matching TRBD1 (6 bases). CDR3 length: 16 amino acids. CDR1 is MDHEN, CDR2 SYDVKM, per germline. V lost 5 bases to trimming and J lost 3 bases, with 18 bases between them. CDR3 sequence: CASSLSGTPRTDTQYF. The CDR3 bases are TGTGCCAGCAGTCTTTCCGGGACACCGAGGACAGATACGCAGTATTTT.

The chain is built from TRBV7-9 and TRBJ2-3; weak D call: TRBD1 (6 bases). The V gene's germline CDR1 is SEHNR and CDR2 FQNEAQ (reference sequence). The length of the CDR3 is 14 residues. The V end lost 3 bases, the J end lost 4 bases, and 11 bases lay between the germline ends. CDR3 loop: CASSFRTGSDTQYF. Here the CDR3 DNA reads TGTGCCAGCAGCTTTAGAACAGGGTCAGATACGCAGTATTTT.

The genes are TRBV11-2 and TRBJ2-5; maybe TRBD1 (5 bases). The CDR3 extends over 13 amino acids. Per germline, CDR1 SGHAT and CDR2 FQNNGV. V dropped 3 bases and J dropped 5 bases, with 10 bases sitting between them. The CDR3: CASSFVPGETQYF. The CDR3 DNA is TGTGCCAGCAGCTTTGTACCAGGGGAGACCCAGTACTTC.

This chain links TRBV6-6 with TRBJ1-1; 11 bases map to TRBD1. CDR1 is MNHNY, CDR2 SVGAGI, per germline (reference sequence). J was trimmed by 0 bases and V by 7 bases; bases with no gene match: 7. CDR3 length: 16 amino acids. The CDR3 sequence is CASKPGQGGMNTEAFF. The CDR3 coding sequence is TGTGCCAGCAAGCCGGGACAGGGGGGCATGAACACTGAAGCTTTCTTT.

This clone was found once. V is TRBV4-2 and J is TRBJ1-2, with TRBD1 as a possible D gene (6 bases). V was cut by 3 bases and J by 1 base, with 12 bases left in between. The CDR3 loop spans 15 amino acids. Germline V gene lookup returns CDR1 LGHNA and CDR2 YNFKEQ. CDR3 residues: CASSQATGDNYGYTF. The CDR3 bases are TGTGCCAGCAGCCAGGCGACAGGTGATAACTATGGCTACACCTTC.

This chain joins TRBV6-1 and TRBJ1-1; unclear D gene. Germline CDR1 is MNHNS and CDR2 is SASEGT. Trimming stripped 3 bases from V and 4 bases from J, with 15 bases between. This CDR3 region has 15 residues. The CDR3 sequence: CASSELVPEGTEAFF. The CDR3 DNA is TGTGCCAGCAGTGAGTTGGTCCCGGAGGGCACTGAAGCTTTCTTT.

This chain links TRBV7-9 with TRBJ1-2; weak D call: TRBD1 (6 bases). The CDR3 totals 19 residues. Deletions cut 5 bases from V and 2 bases from J, with 27 bases between. CDR1 is SEHNR, CDR2 FQNEAQ, per germline (reference sequence). CDR3: CASSARLQNTGNHNYGYTF. CDR3 nucleotides: TGTGCCAGCAGCGCCCGCCTTCAAAATACAGGGAACCACAACTATGGCTACACCTTC. The entire variable domain, with the rest obtained from reference TRBV7-9 and TRBJ1-2, is as follows: DTGVSQNPRHKITKRGQNVTFRCDPISEHNRLYWYRQTLGQGPEFLTYFQNEAQLEKSRLLSDRFSAERPKGSFSTLEIQRTEQGDSAMYLCASSARLQNTGNHNYGYTFGSGTRLTVV.

The J gene is TRBJ2-2, the V gene TRBV7-6, with TRBD2 matching 14 bases. J lost 6 bases, V lost 5 bases, and 2 bases had no gene match. Per the germline V gene, CDR1 is SGHVS and CDR2 is FNYEAQ. This CDR3 has 15 residues. The CDR3 DNA reads as TGTGCCAGCAGCCTGACTAGCGGGAGGGCCGGGGAGCTGTTTTTT. Its translation: CASSLTSGRAGELFF.

The CDR3 spells CASTHRGLTQPQHF. CDR3 coding DNA: TGTGCCAGTACGCACAGGGGGTTGACTCAGCCCCAGCATTTT. The gene calls are TRBV19 and TRBJ1-5; TRBD1 aligns across 8 bases. The length of the CDR3 is 14 residues. The junction had 8 bases not matched to a gene; V was cut back by 7 bases and J by 6 bases. Germline CDR1 is LNHDA and CDR2 is SQIVND (reference sequence). Full variable domain (remainder filled in from reference TRBV19 and TRBJ1-5): DGGITQSPKYLFRKEGQNVTLSCEQNLNHDAMYWYRQDPGQGLRLIYYSQIVNDFQKGDIAEGYSVSREKKESFPLTVTSAQKNPTAFYLCASTHRGLTQPQHFGDGTRLSIL.

V usage is TRBV20-1 and J usage is TRBJ1-1; the D is unclear. CDR1 is DFQATT, CDR2 SNEGSKA, per germline (reference sequence). The length of the CDR3 is 13 residues. Trimming cost V 3 bases and J 1 base, with 9 bases left between them. This chain's CDR3 is CSASKGTNTEAFF. The CDR3 nucleotides are TGCAGTGCTAGTAAGGGCACGAACACTGAAGCTTTCTTT.

The chain uses TRBV19 and TRBJ2-5; 8 bases map to TRBD2. V shed 9 bases, J shed 5 bases, and the junction held 11 bases outside the gene matches. The germline gives CDR1 LNHDA, CDR2 SQIVND (reference sequence). The CDR3 sequence is 14 residues long. Written as DNA, the CDR3 is TGTGCCAGCTCCGGGACTAGAGTACGGGAGACCCAGTACTTC. Amino acid sequence: CASSGTRVRETQYF.

The rearrangement joins TRBV11-2 to TRBJ2-7; D gene unclear. This CDR3 spans 14 amino acids. CDR1 and CDR2 from the germline V gene are SGHAT and FQNNGV. V was cut by 5 bases and J by 2 bases, with 13 bases left in between. CDR3 protein: CASSPQFQPYEQYF. The CDR3 DNA sequence: TGTGCCAGCAGCCCGCAGTTCCAGCCCTACGAGCAGTACTTC. The full variable domain, rest sourced from reference TRBV11-2 and TRBJ2-7, is EAGVAQSPRYKIIEKRQSVAFWCNPISGHATLYWYQQILGQGPKLLIQFQNNGVVDDSQLPKDRFSAERLKGVDSTLKIQPAKLEDSAVYLCASSPQFQPYEQYFGPGTRLTVT.

The chain employs TRBV6-2 or TRBV6-3 and TRBJ2-6; D is uncertain. The CDR3 sequence is 19 residues long. With 2 bases removed from V and 0 bases from J, the gap between germline ends came to 17 bases. Germline V gene data show CDR1 as MNHEY and CDR2 as SVGEGT. The CDR3 nucleotides are TGTGCCAGCAGTTACCCGTCAGCGAGGACCTACTCTGGGGCCAACGTCCTGACTTTC. Amino acid sequence: CASSYPSARTYSGANVLTF.

This rearrangement joins TRBV6-5 to TRBJ1-1, with unresolved D. The CDR3 extends over 14 amino acids. Trimming removed 7 bases at V and 0 bases at J, with 12 bases between. Per the germline V gene, CDR1 is MNHEY and CDR2 is SVGAGI. This CDR3 is CASNGPVMNTEAFF. The CDR3 nucleotides read TGTGCCAGCAATGGTCCGGTTATGAACACTGAAGCTTTCTTT.

The V call is TRBV19, the J call TRBJ1-2; possible D gene TRBD1, 5 bases. Trimming took off 7 bases at V and 2 bases at J, with 17 bases between the two ends. This CDR3 has 15 residues. Germline CDR1 LNHDA, CDR2 SQIVND (reference sequence). This chain's CDR3 is CASNEQATLNYGYTF. The CDR3 DNA reads TGTGCCAGTAATGAACAGGCAACCTTAAACTATGGCTACACCTTC.

The chain uses TRBV5-1 and TRBJ2-1; D possibly matches TRBD1 or TRBD2 (5 bases each). Germline values: CDR1 SGHRS, CDR2 YFSETQ. V shed 3 bases and J shed 4 bases, with 17 bases lying between them. The CDR3 spans 16 residues. The CDR3: CASSYHGAGGYNEQFF. CDR3 coding DNA: TGCGCCAGCAGCTACCACGGGGCCGGTGGGTACAATGAGCAGTTCTTC.

The V call is TRBV21-1, the J call TRBJ1-5; the table's D call, TRBD1, has no DNA check behind it. TRBV21-1 corresponds to a pseudogene. The CDR3 is made up of 15 amino acids. CDR3: CASSRDGTVTQPQHF. DNA of the CDR3: TGTGCCAGCAGCAGAGACGGGACAGTCACTCAGCCCCAGCATTTT.

The chain is built from TRBV11-3 and TRBJ2-5; TRBD2 might be the D (5 bases). The CDR3 is 17 amino acids. Trimming took 0 bases from V and 1 from J, leaving 15 bases between them. The germline CDR1 and CDR2 sequences are SGHNT and YENEEA. Here the CDR3 reads CASSLEGPRASQETQYF. The DNA of the CDR3 is TGTGCCAGCAGCTTAGAAGGTCCGCGGGCTTCCCAAGAGACCCAGTACTTC.